A selection of T cell receptor beta chains follows, all from one sample in a study of CD8+CD57+ T cells in acquired aplastic anemia. Via MiXCR, TCRdb re-called the reads, giving one row per CDR3 protein. The sample shows a few hundred thousand distinct CDR3 sequences, under 65% of them seen only once. What was sequenced was sorted CD4+, CD8+, or CD8+CD57+ T cells (not recorded which) from PBMCs. The receptors were sampled from a human donor in good health. CDR3s leave out the opening cysteine and the closing phenylalanine or tryptophan. Expanded clones are given a class, and other clones once, few, many or no size at all.

J | V | size | CDR3
TRBJ2-1 | TRBV7-3 | many | ASSFGDTPYNEQF
TRBJ1-1 | TRBV4-1 | NA | ASSQDWRGDTEAF
TRBJ2-7 | TRBV7-9 | NA | ASSFRTGVRSEQY
TRBJ1-1 | TRBV2 | few | ASSELPNTEAF
TRBJ1-6 | TRBV15 | NA | AASSLGAGTNSPLH
TRBJ2-1 | TRBV3-2 | NA | ASSQETVGGTGDNEQF
TRBJ2-7 | TRBV2 | NA | ATREGQGYGYEQY
TRBJ1-5 | TRBV7-6 | NA | ASSFFNQPQH
TRBJ2-2 | TRBV2 | NA | ASRGLAGVTGELF
TRBJ1-4 | TRBV28 | few | ASSAKRTGANEKLF
TRBJ2-1 | TRBV12-3/TRBV12-4 | many | ASSLADEQF
TRBJ1-2 | TRBV19 | NA | ASNRRTDLFT
TRBJ2-2 | TRBV9 | many | ASTSGSPNTGELF
TRBJ2-1 | TRBV24-1 | once | ATSEQTSGVYNEQF
TRBJ1-6 | TRBV4-1 | few | ASSPGTGGTGVNSPLH
TRBJ1-1 | TRBV2 | NA | ASSVSTGRGTEAF
TRBJ2-3 | TRBV14 | NA | ASSQPRGQRTDTQY
TRBJ1-5 | TRBV7-8 | NA | ASSRQGEGQPQH
TRBJ2-1 | TRBV25-1 | NA | ASSEYKYNEQF
TRBJ2-7 | TRBV6-4 | NA | ASSERAGSSDEQY
TRBJ2-3 | TRBV24-1 | NA | ATSDLQGPGFGGQY
TRBJ2-2 | TRBV9 | NA | ASSVEGGNTGELF
TRBJ2-7 | TRBV5-6 | NA | ASSNPTAHEQY
TRBJ2-7 | TRBV7-6 | many | ASSLGTETYEQY
TRBJ2-2 | TRBV7-8 | many | ASSLQGSGELF
TRBJ2-1 | TRBV6-1 | many | ASSGLAGGYNEQF
TRBJ2-1 | TRBV15 | NA | ATSRDGLASLNEQF